This TCR beta chain appears in the sequencing data of a study of cytomegalovirus exposure and HLA in healthy donors. Trimming removed 5 bases from V and 0 bases from J, with 8 bases in between. Looked up from germline, CDR1 is SGHKS and CDR2 is YYEKEE (reference sequence). The length of the CDR3 is 14 residues. The PCR was carried out with 60 Vbeta primers and 13 Jbeta primers. Produced via immunoSEQ multiplex PCR; TCRdb's table is partial and in-frame only. The table includes around 65,000 clones, roughly two thirds detected once. A few counts support this clone. Its antigen is not known. Study-wide findings and caveats: Trimming of TCR beta V- and J-genes showed a link, identified in a later analysis, to a missense DCLRE1C variant.

The sample consisted of PBMCs. This receptor was obtained from a middle-aged man in good health and CMV-seropositive. V and J are TRBV5-5 and TRBJ1-4; D perhaps matches TRBD1 (5 bases). The chain's CDR3 is CASSTGSTNEKLFF. CDR3 bases: TGTGCCAGCAGTACAGGTTCAACTAATGAAAAACTGTTTTTT.